This paragraph reports one T cell receptor beta chain. As yet, its antigen is unknown. A junction end diverges from the germline sequence, so it may reflect a read error. RNA transcripts were the template for amplifying TCR beta CDR3 regions. HTBI primers were the set used in a first-round RT-PCR of the TCR CDR3. TCRdb re-derived calls from the multiplex PCR reads in MiXCR, one entry per CDR3 protein. The profile shows hundreds of thousands of distinct CDR3 sequences, about 45% of them singletons. The sample comes from a study of T cells in Graves' hyperthyroidism and ophthalmopathy. Study results and limitations: The model forecast ophthalmopathy, anticipating it by a median 6.5 months before onset.

The sequencing sample was made of peripheral blood or thyroid tissue (not recorded which). The sequence was obtained from an adult man with Graves' disease, either hyperthyroidism or ophthalmopathy (not recorded which).

The CDR3 DNA reads TGTGCCGGTAGTATGGGCACCGTCTACGAGCAGTACTTC. Amino acid sequence: CAGSMGTVYEQYF. The J gene is TRBJ2-7, the V gene TRBV19, with no clear D. The CDR3 is 13 residues long. Germline V gives CDR1 LNHDA, CDR2 SQIVND (reference sequence).